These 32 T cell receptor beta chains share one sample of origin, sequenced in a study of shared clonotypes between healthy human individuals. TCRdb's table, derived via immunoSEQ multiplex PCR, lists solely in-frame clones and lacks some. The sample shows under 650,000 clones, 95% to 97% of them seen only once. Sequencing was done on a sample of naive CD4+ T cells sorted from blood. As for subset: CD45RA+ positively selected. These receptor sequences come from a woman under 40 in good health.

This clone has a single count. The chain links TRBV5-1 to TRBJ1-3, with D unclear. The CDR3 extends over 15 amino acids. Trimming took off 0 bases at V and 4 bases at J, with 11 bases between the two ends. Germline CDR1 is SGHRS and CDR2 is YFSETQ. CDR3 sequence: CASSLERGSGNTIYF. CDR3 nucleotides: TGCGCCAGCAGCTTGGAACGGGGTTCAGGAAACACCATATATTTT.

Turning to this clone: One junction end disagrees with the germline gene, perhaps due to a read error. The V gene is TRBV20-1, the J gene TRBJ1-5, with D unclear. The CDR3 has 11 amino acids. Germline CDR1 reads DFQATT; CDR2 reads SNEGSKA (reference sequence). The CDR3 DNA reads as TGCAGTGCTGGAGAGGGTCAGCCCCAGCATTTT. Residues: CSAGEGQPQHF.

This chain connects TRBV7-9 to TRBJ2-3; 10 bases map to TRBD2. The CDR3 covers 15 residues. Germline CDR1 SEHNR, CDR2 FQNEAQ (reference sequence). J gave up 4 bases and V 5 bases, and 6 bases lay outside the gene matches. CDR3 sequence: CASSVTSGTADTQYF. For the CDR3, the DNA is TGTGCCAGCAGCGTCACTAGCGGGACGGCAGATACGCAGTATTTT.

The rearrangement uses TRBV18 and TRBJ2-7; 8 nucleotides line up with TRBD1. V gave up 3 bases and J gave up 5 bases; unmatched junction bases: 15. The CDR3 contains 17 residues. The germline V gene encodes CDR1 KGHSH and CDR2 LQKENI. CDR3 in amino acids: CASSPDQYGTGVNEQYF. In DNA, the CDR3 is TGTGCCAGCTCACCTGACCAATACGGGACAGGCGTCAACGAGCAGTACTTC.

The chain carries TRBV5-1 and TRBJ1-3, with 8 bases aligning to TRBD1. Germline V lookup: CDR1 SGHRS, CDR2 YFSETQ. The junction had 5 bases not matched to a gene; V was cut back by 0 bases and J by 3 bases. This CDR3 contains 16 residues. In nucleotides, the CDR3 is TGCGCCAGCAGCTTGGGGACAGGGTACAATGGAAACACCATATATTTT. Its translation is CASSLGTGYNGNTIYF.

CDR3 in amino acids: CASRILGDTGELFF. The DNA of the CDR3 is TGTGCCAGCAGGATCCTGGGAGACACCGGGGAGCTGTTTTTT. V gene TRBV2 combines with J gene TRBJ2-2, with D possibly being TRBD2 (5 bases). V was cut by 6 bases and J by 3 bases, with 11 bases left in between. CDR1 and CDR2 from the germline V gene are SNHLY and FYNNEI. CDR3 length equals 14 residues.

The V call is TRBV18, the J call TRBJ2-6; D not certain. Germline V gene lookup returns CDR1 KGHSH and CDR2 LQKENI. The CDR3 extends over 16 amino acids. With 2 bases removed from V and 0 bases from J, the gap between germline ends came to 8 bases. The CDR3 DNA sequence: TGTGCCAGCTCACCATTTGAAGGCTCTGGGGCCAACGTCCTGACTTTC. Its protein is CASSPFEGSGANVLTF.

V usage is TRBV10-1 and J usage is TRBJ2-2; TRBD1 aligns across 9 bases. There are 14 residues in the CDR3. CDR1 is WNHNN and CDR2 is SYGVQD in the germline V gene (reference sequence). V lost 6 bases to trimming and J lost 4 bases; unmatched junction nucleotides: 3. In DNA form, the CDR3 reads TGCGCCAGCAGGATGGGACAGGGCACCGGGGAGCTGTTTTTT. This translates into CASRMGQGTGELFF.

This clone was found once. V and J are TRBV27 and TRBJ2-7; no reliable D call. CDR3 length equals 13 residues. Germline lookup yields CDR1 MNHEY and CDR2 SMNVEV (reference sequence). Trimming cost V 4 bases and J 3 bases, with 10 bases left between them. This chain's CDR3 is CASSYRRGYEQYF. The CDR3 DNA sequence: TGTGCCAGCAGTTATAGGCGTGGCTACGAGCAGTACTTC.

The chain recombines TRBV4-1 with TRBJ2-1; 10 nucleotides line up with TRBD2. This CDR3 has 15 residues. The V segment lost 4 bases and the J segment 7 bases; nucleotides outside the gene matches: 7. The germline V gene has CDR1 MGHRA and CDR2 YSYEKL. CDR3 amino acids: CASSPSGRAGNEQFF. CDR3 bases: TGCGCCAGCAGCCCGAGCGGGAGGGCCGGAAATGAGCAGTTCTTC.

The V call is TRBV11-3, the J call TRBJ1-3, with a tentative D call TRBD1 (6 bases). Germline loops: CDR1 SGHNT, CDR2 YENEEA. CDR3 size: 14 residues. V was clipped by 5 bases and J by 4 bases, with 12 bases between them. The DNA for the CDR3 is TGTGCCAGCAGCACCACAGGGACAGGAAACACCATATATTTT. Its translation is CASSTTGTGNTIYF.

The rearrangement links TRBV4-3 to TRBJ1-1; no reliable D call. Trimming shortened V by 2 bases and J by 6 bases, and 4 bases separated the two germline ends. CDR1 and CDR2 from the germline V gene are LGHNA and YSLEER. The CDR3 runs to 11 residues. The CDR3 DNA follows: TGCGCCAGCAGCCAACTTGCTGAAGCTTTCTTT. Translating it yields CASSQLAEAFF.

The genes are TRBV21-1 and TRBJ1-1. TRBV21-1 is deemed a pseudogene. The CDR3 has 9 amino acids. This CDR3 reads CASNLEAFF. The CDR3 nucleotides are TGTGCCAGCAACCTCGAAGCTTTCTTT.

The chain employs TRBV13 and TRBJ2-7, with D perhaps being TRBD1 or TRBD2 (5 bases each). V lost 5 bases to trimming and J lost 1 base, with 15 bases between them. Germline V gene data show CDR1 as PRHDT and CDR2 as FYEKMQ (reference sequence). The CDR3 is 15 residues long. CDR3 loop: CASSAVGDGSYEQYF. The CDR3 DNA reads TGTGCCAGCAGCGCCGTCGGGGACGGTTCCTACGAGCAGTACTTC. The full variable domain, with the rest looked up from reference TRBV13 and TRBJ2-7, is AAGVIQSPRHLIKEKRETATLKCYPIPRHDTVYWYQQGPGQDPQFLISFYEKMQSDKGSIPDRFSAQQFSDYHSELNMSSLELGDSALYFCASSAVGDGSYEQYFGPGTRLTVT.

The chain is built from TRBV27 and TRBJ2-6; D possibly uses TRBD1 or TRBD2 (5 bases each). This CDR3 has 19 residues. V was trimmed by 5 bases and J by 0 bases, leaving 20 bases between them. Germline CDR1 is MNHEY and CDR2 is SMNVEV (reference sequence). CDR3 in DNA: TGTGCCAGCAGTCCCGTCTCGGGGACGCAGCGCTCTGGGGCCAACGTCCTGACTTTC. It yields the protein CASSPVSGTQRSGANVLTF.

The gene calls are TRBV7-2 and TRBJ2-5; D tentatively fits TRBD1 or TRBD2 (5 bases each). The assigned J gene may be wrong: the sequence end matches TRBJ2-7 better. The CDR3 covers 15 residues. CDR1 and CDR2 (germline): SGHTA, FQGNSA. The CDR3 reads CASSFRTGPTYEQYF. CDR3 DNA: TGTGCCAGCAGCTTTAGGACGGGACCGACCTACGAGCAGTACTTC.

The CDR3 DNA follows: TGTGCCAGCAGTTACTCGCGGGGGGTTGATTACAATGAGCAGTTCTTC. Its translation: CASSYSRGVDYNEQFF. The rearrangement uses TRBV6-5 and TRBJ2-1; 8 nucleotides match TRBD2. V lost 0 bases and J lost 4; bases outside the gene matches: 5. From germline, CDR1 is MNHEY and CDR2 SVGAGI. This CDR3 has 16 residues.

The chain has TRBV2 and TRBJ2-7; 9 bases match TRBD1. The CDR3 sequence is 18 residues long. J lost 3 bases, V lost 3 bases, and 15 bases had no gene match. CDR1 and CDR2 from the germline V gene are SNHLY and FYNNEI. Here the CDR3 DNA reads TGTGCCAGCAGTGAGGGCGGGACAGGGCCCTCCCGCGGCTACGAGCAGTACTTC. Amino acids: CASSEGGTGPSRGYEQYF.

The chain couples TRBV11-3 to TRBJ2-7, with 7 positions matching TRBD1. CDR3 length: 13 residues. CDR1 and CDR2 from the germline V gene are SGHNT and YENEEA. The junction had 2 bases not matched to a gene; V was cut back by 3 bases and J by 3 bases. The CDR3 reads CASSLDRNYEQYF. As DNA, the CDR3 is TGTGCCAGCAGCTTGGACAGGAACTACGAGCAGTACTTC. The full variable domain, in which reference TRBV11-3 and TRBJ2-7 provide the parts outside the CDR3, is EAGVVQSPRYKIIEKKQPVAFWCNPISGHNTLYWYLQNLGQGPELLIRYENEEAVDDSQLPKDRFSAERLKGVDSTLKIQPAELGDSAVYLCASSLDRNYEQYFGPGTRLTVT.

The CDR3: CASSRGTSGSTGEQYF. In nucleotides, the CDR3 is TGTGCCAGCAGTAGGGGGACTAGCGGGAGTACTGGCGAGCAGTACTTC. The chain uses TRBV2 and TRBJ2-7, with TRBD2 matching 14 bases. J gave up 6 bases and V 5 bases, and 9 bases lay outside the gene matches. This CDR3 has 16 residues. Germline CDR1 reads SNHLY; CDR2 reads FYNNEI.

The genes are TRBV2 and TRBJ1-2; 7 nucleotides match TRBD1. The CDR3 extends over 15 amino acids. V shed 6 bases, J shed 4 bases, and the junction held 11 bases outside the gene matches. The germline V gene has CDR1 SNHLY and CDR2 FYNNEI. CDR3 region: CASRSLRGRTYGYTF. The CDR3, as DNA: TGTGCCAGCAGGAGCTTAAGGGGGCGTACCTATGGCTACACCTTC.

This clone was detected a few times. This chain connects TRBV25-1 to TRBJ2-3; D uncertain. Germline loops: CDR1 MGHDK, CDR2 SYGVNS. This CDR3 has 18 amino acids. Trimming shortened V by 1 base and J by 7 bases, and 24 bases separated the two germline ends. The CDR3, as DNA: TGTGCCAGCAGTGAATCTATTGAGGAACTCCTAGAGAGAAATACGCAGTATTTT. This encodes CASSESIEELLERNTQYF.

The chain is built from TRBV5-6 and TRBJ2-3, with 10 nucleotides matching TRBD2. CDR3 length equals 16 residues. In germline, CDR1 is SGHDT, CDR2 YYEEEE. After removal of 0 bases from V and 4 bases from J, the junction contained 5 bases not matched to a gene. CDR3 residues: CASSLGLAGVSDTQYF. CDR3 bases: TGTGCCAGCAGCTTGGGCCTAGCGGGAGTTTCAGATACGCAGTATTTT.

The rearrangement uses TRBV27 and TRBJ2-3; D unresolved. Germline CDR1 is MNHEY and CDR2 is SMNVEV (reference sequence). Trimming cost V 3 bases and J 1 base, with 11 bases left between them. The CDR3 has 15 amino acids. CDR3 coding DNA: TGTGCCAGCAGTTTGGGCCAGCGCCGCACAGATACGCAGTATTTT. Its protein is CASSLGQRRTDTQYF.

The CDR3: CASSPGTASSYEQYF. CDR3 sequence (DNA): TGTGCCAGCAGCCCCGGGACGGCAAGCTCCTACGAGCAGTACTTC. The chain couples TRBV7-9 to TRBJ2-7; perhaps D is TRBD1 or TRBD2 (5 bases each). The CDR3 length is 15 residues. V was pared by 5 bases and J by 0 bases, with 14 bases between. Germline lookup yields CDR1 SEHNR and CDR2 FQNEAQ (reference sequence).

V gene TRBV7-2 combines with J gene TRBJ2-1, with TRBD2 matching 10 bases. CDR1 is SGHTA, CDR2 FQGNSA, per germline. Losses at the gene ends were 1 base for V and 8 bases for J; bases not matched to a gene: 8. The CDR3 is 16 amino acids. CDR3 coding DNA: TGTGCCAGCAGCTTAGAGGCTAGCGGGAGTATCTATGAGCAGTTCTTC. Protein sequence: CASSLEASGSIYEQFF. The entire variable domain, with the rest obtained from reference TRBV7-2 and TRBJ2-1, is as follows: GAGVSQSPSNKVTEKGKDVELRCDPISGHTALYWYRQSLGQGLEFLIYFQGNSAPDKSGLPSDRFSAERTGGSVSTLTIQRTQQEDSAVYLCASSLEASGSIYEQFFGPGTRLTVL.

The CDR3 DNA reads TGTGCCAGCTCACCCCAGGAGACTAGTATCACAGATACGCAGTATTTT. It encodes CASSPQETSITDTQYF. The chain has TRBV18 and TRBJ2-3, with D maybe TRBD2 (6 bases). The CDR3 loop spans 16 amino acids. Per the germline V gene, CDR1 is KGHSH and CDR2 is LQKENI. With 3 bases removed from V and 2 bases from J, the gap between germline ends came to 15 bases.

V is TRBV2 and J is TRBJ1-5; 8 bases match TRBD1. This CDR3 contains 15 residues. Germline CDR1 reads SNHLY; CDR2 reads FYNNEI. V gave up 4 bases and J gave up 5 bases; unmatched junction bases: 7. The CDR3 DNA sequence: TGTGCCAGCAGTGTTTTGGGACAGGCTTATCAGCCCCAGCATTTT. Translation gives CASSVLGQAYQPQHF.

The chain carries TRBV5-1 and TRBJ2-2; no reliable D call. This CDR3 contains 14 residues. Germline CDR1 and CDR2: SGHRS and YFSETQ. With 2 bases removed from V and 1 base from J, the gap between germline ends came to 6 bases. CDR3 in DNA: TGCGCCAGCAGCTTTTCTAAGAACACCGGGGAGCTGTTTTTT. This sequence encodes CASSFSKNTGELFF.

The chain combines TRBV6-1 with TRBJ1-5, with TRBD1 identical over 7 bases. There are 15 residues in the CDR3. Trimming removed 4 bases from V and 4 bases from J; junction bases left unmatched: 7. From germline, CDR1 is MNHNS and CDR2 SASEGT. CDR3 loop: CASSVLGTENQPQHF. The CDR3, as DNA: TGTGCCAGCAGTGTCTTAGGGACAGAGAATCAGCCCCAGCATTTT.

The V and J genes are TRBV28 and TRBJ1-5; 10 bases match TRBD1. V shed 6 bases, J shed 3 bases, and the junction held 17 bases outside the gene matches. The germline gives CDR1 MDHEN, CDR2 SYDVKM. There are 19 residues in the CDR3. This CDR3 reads CASSHKPRPTGGLNQPQHF. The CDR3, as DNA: TGTGCCAGCAGCCATAAACCCCGCCCGACAGGGGGCCTCAATCAGCCCCAGCATTTT.

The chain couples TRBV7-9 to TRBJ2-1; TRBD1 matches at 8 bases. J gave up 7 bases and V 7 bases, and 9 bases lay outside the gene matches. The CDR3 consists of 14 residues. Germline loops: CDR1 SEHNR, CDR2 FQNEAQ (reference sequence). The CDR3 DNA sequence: TGTGCCAGCACCCGGCGGAACAGGGGGAATGAGCAGTTCTTC. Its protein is CASTRRNRGNEQFF.